Listed below are T cell receptor beta chains from one sample, sequenced in a study of blood T cell repertoires in COVID-19. Here immunoSEQ multiplex PCR was the method, and the copy in TCRdb shows in-frame clones only, minus some. Of under 20,000 clones listed, 88% were seen once; the top ten hold roughly 3.2%. Sequenced: peripheral blood. Receptors were obtained from a human donor in a cohort sampled during active COVID-19. Both conserved end residues are part of each CDR3. The D gene is left open where the match is weak. Where a row states a size, it is once, few, many or the class of an expanded clone; other rows omit it.

J: TRBJ1-5
size: -
D: TRBD1
V: TRBV7-9
DNA: TGTGCCAGCAGCGATGGACAGGTTAATCAGCCCCAGCATTTT
CDR3: CASSDGQVNQPQHF

J: TRBJ1-1
size: -
D: -
V: TRBV3-1/TRBV3-2
DNA: TGTGCCAGCAGCCAAGATCCACAGTTGAACACTGAAGCTTTCTTT
CDR3: CASSQDPQLNTEAFF

J: TRBJ1-1
size: -
D: -
V: TRBV5-1
DNA: TGCGCCAGCAGCTTAGCGGGGATGAACACTGAAGCTTTCTTT
CDR3: CASSLAGMNTEAFF

J: TRBJ1-1
size: -
D: TRBD1
V: TRBV5-1
DNA: TGCGCCAGCAGCTCGCGGACAGGGGGAAACACTGAAGCTTTCTTT
CDR3: CASSSRTGGNTEAFF

J: TRBJ2-3
size: -
D: -
V: TRBV21-1
DNA: TGTGCCAGCAGCAAAGTGGAGCGGGAGGGGGGCACAGATACGCAGTATTTT
CDR3: CASSKVEREGGTDTQYF

J: TRBJ1-2
size: -
D: TRBD1
V: TRBV6-5
DNA: TGTGCCAGCAGTTCGACAGGGGGCGTTAGGTATGGCTACACCTTC
CDR3: CASSSTGGVRYGYTF

J: TRBJ1-6
size: few
D: TRBD1
V: TRBV5-4
DNA: TGTGCCAGCAGCCCCTCGACAGGGGTCGGTTCACCCCTCCACTTT
CDR3: CASSPSTGVGSPLHF

J: TRBJ2-3
size: -
D: TRBD1
V: TRBV19
DNA: TGTGCCAGTAGTCTCCGGGACAGGGGGCGTAGCACAGATACGCAGTATTTT
CDR3: CASSLRDRGRSTDTQYF

J: TRBJ2-1
size: -
D: TRBD1
V: TRBV3-1/TRBV3-2
DNA: TGTGCCAGCAGCCCTCGGACAGGGCTAGGCAATGAGCAGTTCTTC
CDR3: CASSPRTGLGNEQFF

J: TRBJ2-1
size: once
D: -
V: TRBV21-1
DNA: TGTGCCAGCAGCAGGGGGGGATCACGGACAGGGCGGAATGAGCAGTTCTTC
CDR3: CASSRGGSRTGRNEQFF

J: TRBJ2-1
size: once
D: TRBD1
V: TRBV6-5
DNA: TGTGCCAGCAGTCCCACAGGGGGACCATACAATGAGCAGTTCTTC
CDR3: CASSPTGGPYNEQFF

J: TRBJ2-5
size: -
D: -
V: TRBV11-3
DNA: TGTGCCAGCAGCTTATACCGGGGAGAGACCCAGTACTTC
CDR3: CASSLYRGETQYF

J: TRBJ1-3
size: -
D: -
V: TRBV19
DNA: TGTGCCAGTACCAGACCTAGCTCTGGAAACACCATATATTTT
CDR3: CASTRPSSGNTIYF

J: TRBJ1-1
size: -
D: -
V: TRBV19
DNA: TGTGCCAGTAGTTGGGGGCCCCGGGCTGAAGCTTTCTTT
CDR3: CASSWGPRAEAFF

J: TRBJ2-1
size: -
D: -
V: TRBV7-8
DNA: TGTGCCAGCAGCCCTCGCCTGGGAGGCGGTGAGCAGTTCTTC
CDR3: CASSPRLGGGEQFF

J: TRBJ2-3
size: -
D: TRBD2
V: TRBV11-2
DNA: TGTGCCAGCAGCTTAGCCCCTAGCGGGATAGATACGCAGTATTTT
CDR3: CASSLAPSGIDTQYF

J: TRBJ1-2
size: few
D: TRBD1
V: TRBV19
DNA: TGTGCCAGTAGTGACGGGACAGGGGGCGCGTATGGCTACACCTTC
CDR3: CASSDGTGGAYGYTF

J: TRBJ2-5
size: -
D: TRBD2
V: TRBV2
DNA: TGTGCCAGCAAGGGGACTAGCGGGAGCCAAGAGACCCAGTACTTC
CDR3: CASKGTSGSQETQYF

J: TRBJ2-7
size: -
D: TRBD2
V: TRBV7-2
DNA: TGTGCCAGCAGCGTGAGCGGGAGACACGAGCAGTACTTC
CDR3: CASSVSGRHEQYF

J: TRBJ1-2
size: -
D: TRBD1
V: TRBV7-8
DNA: TGTGCCAGCAGCCATCGGGACAGTTTCAGCTATGGCTACACCTTC
CDR3: CASSHRDSFSYGYTF

J: TRBJ2-6
size: -
D: TRBD2
V: TRBV18
DNA: TGTGCCAGCTCACCTCAACAGCGGGAGGGAACCTCTGGGGCCAACGTCCTGACTTTC
CDR3: CASSPQQREGTSGANVLTF

J: TRBJ2-7
size: -
D: TRBD1
V: TRBV27
DNA: TGTGCCAGCAGTTTAGACAGGGGTCAGTACGAGCAGTACTTC
CDR3: CASSLDRGQYEQYF

J: TRBJ1-1
size: -
D: -
V: TRBV2
DNA: TGTGCCAGCAGTGAATCTCGGTGGAACACTGAAGCTTTCTTT
CDR3: CASSESRWNTEAFF

J: TRBJ1-1
size: -
D: -
V: TRBV19
DNA: TGTGCCAGTAGTATAAGCTCCTCGAACACTGAAGCTTTCTTT
CDR3: CASSISSSNTEAFF

J: TRBJ1-2
size: -
D: TRBD1
V: TRBV2
DNA: TGTGCCAGCAGTGAAACAGGGGACTATGGCTACACCTTC
CDR3: CASSETGDYGYTF

J: TRBJ1-5
size: -
D: TRBD1
V: TRBV19
DNA: TGTGCCAGCGGGGGGACAGGGTTGCTTCAGCCCCAGCATTTT
CDR3: CASGGTGLLQPQHF

J: TRBJ2-7
size: -
D: -
V: TRBV28
DNA: TGTGCCAGCAGTCAACCGGGGTCCTCCTACGAGCAGTACTTC
CDR3: CASSQPGSSYEQYF

J: TRBJ1-2
size: -
D: -
V: TRBV6-5
DNA: TGTGCCAGCAGTTACTCGCCGTCAACATATGGCTACACCTTC
CDR3: CASSYSPSTYGYTF

J: TRBJ2-3
size: once
D: TRBD2
V: TRBV7-9
DNA: TGTGCCAGCAGCCATGGTGAGACTAGCGGGGGCACAGATACGCAGTATTTT
CDR3: CASSHGETSGGTDTQYF

J: TRBJ2-5
size: -
D: TRBD1
V: TRBV2
DNA: TGTGCCAGCAGTGGGGACAGGGCCCAAGAGACCCAGTACTTC
CDR3: CASSGDRAQETQYF

J: TRBJ1-6
size: -
D: -
V: TRBV19
DNA: TGTGCCAGTAGAAACGGGAGCTCCTATAATTCACCCCTCCACTTT
CDR3: CASRNGSSYNSPLHF

J: TRBJ1-1
size: -
D: TRBD1
V: TRBV6-1
DNA: TGTGCCAGCAGTGACCGGGACAGAGGGTTGAGGGCTTTCTTT
CDR3: CASSDRDRGLRAFF

J: TRBJ1-1
size: -
D: TRBD1
V: TRBV7-9
DNA: TGTGCCAGCGGAGACAGGGACGACCGTTTTACCTCCGAACGGACTGAAGCTTTCTTT
CDR3: CASGDRDDRFTSERTEAFF

J: TRBJ2-3
size: -
D: -
V: TRBV19
DNA: TGTGCCAGTAAGGGCAAAAGGGGACAGCGGGAGAGGGGAGATACGCAGTATTTT
CDR3: CASKGKRGQRERGDTQYF

J: TRBJ1-1
size: -
D: TRBD1
V: TRBV12-3/TRBV12-4
DNA: TGTGCCAGCCGACAGGGACCCGAAGCTTTCTTT
CDR3: CASRQGPEAFF

J: TRBJ1-2
size: -
D: -
V: TRBV6-5
DNA: TGTGCCAGCACGGCGGGGGGTTATGGCTACACCTTC
CDR3: CASTAGGYGYTF

J: TRBJ2-2
size: -
D: TRBD1
V: TRBV5-5
DNA: TGTGCCAGCAGCAAGGGGGACAGGAACACCGGGGAGCTGTTTTTT
CDR3: CASSKGDRNTGELFF

J: TRBJ2-7
size: -
D: -
V: TRBV5-5
DNA: TGTGCCAGCAGCCTCCTCACATACGAGCAGTACTTC
CDR3: CASSLLTYEQYF

J: TRBJ1-2
size: -
D: -
V: TRBV28
DNA: TGTGCCAGCAGTTTAGGTCAGCCGGGGGGAATAATGTATGGCTACACCTTC
CDR3: CASSLGQPGGIMYGYTF

J: TRBJ1-1
size: large
D: -
V: TRBV19
DNA: TGTGCCAGTAGTATTGGAGTAACTGAAGCTTTCTTT
CDR3: CASSIGVTEAFF

J: TRBJ1-4
size: -
D: -
V: TRBV5-1
DNA: TGCGCCAGCAGCTTGGGGCAGGATTCGTATGAAAAACTGTTTTTT
CDR3: CASSLGQDSYEKLFF

J: TRBJ1-2
size: -
D: -
V: TRBV5-5
DNA: TGTGCCAGCAGCTTTGGAGGTGACTATGGCTACACCTTC
CDR3: CASSFGGDYGYTF

J: TRBJ2-7
size: once
D: TRBD2
V: TRBV5-1
DNA: TGCGCCAGCAGGGGACTAGCGGGAGCCTCCTACGAGCAGTACTTC
CDR3: CASRGLAGASYEQYF

J: TRBJ2-7
size: -
D: -
V: TRBV4-1
DNA: TGCGCCAGCAGCCCGGAATACACGGGCGAGCAGTACTTC
CDR3: CASSPEYTGEQYF

J: TRBJ1-6
size: few
D: TRBD1
V: TRBV7-8
DNA: TGTGCCAGCAGCCGGACAGGAGATAATTCACCCCTCCACTTT
CDR3: CASSRTGDNSPLHF

J: TRBJ2-2
size: -
D: TRBD1
V: TRBV27
DNA: TGTGCCAGCAGTTTATTTGTAGGGCAGGGGGCCACCGGGGAGCTGTTTTTT
CDR3: CASSLFVGQGATGELFF